This T cell receptor (beta chain) appears in the sequencing data of a study of T cells in Graves' hyperthyroidism and ophthalmopathy. This clonotype was detected many times. V lost 3 bases and J lost 4; bases outside the gene matches: 6. The CDR3 length is 15 residues. Looked up from germline, CDR1 is DFQATT and CDR2 is SNEGSKA (reference sequence). TCR beta CDR3 regions were amplified from RNA transcripts. HTBI primers were the set used in a first-round RT-PCR of the TCR CDR3. MiXCR, run by TCRdb on the multiplex PCR reads, gives a single entry per CDR3 protein. The table records roughly 530,000 distinct CDR3 sequences, 15% to 20% of them present only once.

The TCR originated in a woman between 18 and 29 years old with Graves' ophthalmopathy. Sequenced: blood. This sequence joins TRBV20-1 and TRBJ2-1, with 10 bases fitting TRBD2. The CDR3 reads CSARGLAGAYNEQFF. The DNA for the CDR3 is TGCAGTGCTAGGGGCCTAGCGGGAGCTTACAATGAGCAGTTCTTC.